This TCR beta chain is from a study of OX40 agonist ivuxolimab in advanced cancers. The data were produced by immunoSEQ multiplex PCR, yet TCRdb's version contains in-frame clones alone and is incomplete. The repertoire has around 68,000 clones, approximately 90% of them found once; the top ten carry roughly 1.2%. Sampled blood was obtained at baseline, cycle 4 day 1, and cycle 7 day 1. CDR3 length: 15 amino acids. Germline values: CDR1 SGHAT, CDR2 FQNNGV. The V and J ends lost 2 bases and 7 bases, in that order; junction bases with no gene match: 6. The V and J genes are TRBV11-2 and TRBJ2-2; 8 bases align to TRBD1. Source: CD4+ or CD8+ T cells sorted from blood, taken in a trial of the OX40 agonist ivuxolimab. The clonotype was recovered from an adult with an advanced solid tumor such as melanoma, head and neck, liver or kidney cancer. The DNA for the CDR3 is TGTGCCAGCAGCTTACTGGACAGGGATGGCGGGGAGCTGTTTTTT. Protein sequence: CASSLLDRDGGELFF.